This entry concerns a single T cell receptor beta chain. The antigen is undetermined. This sample was included in a study of blood T cells in healthy people across ages. Background on the study: About one barcoded beta molecule per two T cells came from capture by template switching. Findings and limits, study-wide: Diversity figures derived from one million T cells were judged to underestimate the true value.

Through a sample-barcoded 5' primer and a J-beta primer mix, a second PCR was run for roughly 7 to 11 cycles. TCRdb reanalysed the 5' RACE reads using MiXCR and keeps one entry per CDR3 protein. The table lists roughly 830,000 distinct CDR3 sequences, less than 80% of them singletons. CDR1 and CDR2 (germline): SGHTA, FQGNSA. The CDR3 is made up of 14 amino acids. Trimming took 3 bases from V and 4 from J; bases not matched to a gene: 5. Sequencing was carried out using blood. This chain connects TRBV7-2 to TRBJ1-2; 7 bases are a match to TRBD1. The source is a man aged 25-45 years in good health. In DNA, the CDR3 is TGTGCCAGCAGCTTCCAGGGGGGACCCTATGGCTACACCTTC. As protein: CASSFQGGPYGYTF.